The rows below give T cell receptor beta chains drawn from one sample of a study of early stage breast cancer tumors. The method was immunoSEQ multiplex PCR; TCRdb's version includes in-frame clones alone and lacks a portion of them. This table has approximately 8,000 clones, 77% appearing once. The sample comprised normal breast tissue next to the tumor. These TCRs come from a person aged 55 to 75 with breast cancer. Each CDR3 is given with its conserved first and last residue. The D gene is left open where the match is weak. Expanded clones are given a class, and other clones once, few, many or no size at all.

TRBV19	NA	NA	TRBJ2-7	TGTGCCAGTAGTATAGCGCGGGACGGCGAGCAGTACTTC	CASSIARDGEQYF
TRBV29-1	NA	TRBD1	TRBJ1-2	TGCAGCGGGGGGGACAGGGGTAACTATGGCTACACCTTC	CSGGDRGNYGYTF
TRBV18	few	NA	TRBJ1-1	TGTGCCAGCTCACCAATGAATGTTGAAGCTTTCTTT	CASSPMNVEAFF
TRBV4-1	NA	NA	TRBJ2-3	TGCGCCAGCAGCCATGCCAGAGTCGGGGATACGCAGTATTTT	CASSHARVGDTQYF
TRBV7-8	NA	NA	TRBJ1-1	TGTGCCAGCAGCCGTTACAGAACTGAAGCTTTCTTT	CASSRYRTEAFF
TRBV6-5	NA	NA	TRBJ1-2	TGTGCCAGCAGTTACGACGGGGGAGGAAACTATGGCTACACCTTC	CASSYDGGGNYGYTF
TRBV19	NA	TRBD2	TRBJ2-7	TGTGCCAGTAGTATGGAAGGGGCGGGGGGCTCCTACGAGCAGTACTTC	CASSMEGAGGSYEQYF
TRBV7-9	NA	NA	TRBJ1-2	TGTGCCAGCAGCGCCGAAACTAACTATGGCTACACCTTC	CASSAETNYGYTF
TRBV6-4	NA	NA	TRBJ2-7	TGTGCCAGCAGTCCGACGACAGGCTCCTACGAGCAGTACTTC	CASSPTTGSYEQYF
TRBV4-2	NA	NA	TRBJ1-5	TGTGCCAGCAGCCAAGTTGGGGGGCGGGAACCCCAGCATTTT	CASSQVGGREPQHF
TRBV19	NA	TRBD2	TRBJ2-3	TGTGCCAGTAGTCGAGCGGGGGGGCAAGATACGCAGTATTTT	CASSRAGGQDTQYF
TRBV15	NA	TRBD2	TRBJ2-4	TGTGCCACCAGCAGAGATCGACTAGCGGGAGCGGTAAACATTCAGTACTTC	CATSRDRLAGAVNIQYF
TRBV13	NA	TRBD1	TRBJ2-1	TGTGCCAGCAGCACCTGGACAGGGGATGAGCAGTTCTTC	CASSTWTGDEQFF
TRBV4-1	NA	NA	TRBJ2-5	TGCGCCAGCAGCCAAACCACTACAGGTTCCCAAGAGACCCAGTACTTC	CASSQTTTGSQETQYF
TRBV13	once	TRBD1	TRBJ1-4	TGTGCCAGCAGTAAGGGGACAGGGGGCAGTGAAAAACTGTTTTTT	CASSKGTGGSEKLFF
TRBV5-8	NA	NA	TRBJ2-3	TGTGCCAGCATTCAAGGGGTAAAAGATCCTCGGGCTTCTACGCAGTATTTT	CASIQGVKDPRASTQYF
TRBV7-6	NA	NA	TRBJ1-5	TGTGCCAGCAGCCTCCAGGACGGTAGCAATCAGCCCCAGCATTTT	CASSLQDGSNQPQHF
TRBV6-1	NA	TRBD1	TRBJ1-5	TGTGCCAGCAATCAACAGGGGGCGCCGGTTCAGCCCCAGCATTTT	CASNQQGAPVQPQHF
TRBV10-3	NA	NA	TRBJ1-3	TGTGCCATCAGTCTAACGAAGGCGGGGATTTCGGGAAACACCATATATTTT	CAISLTKAGISGNTIYF
TRBV13	medium-sized	NA	TRBJ1-3	TGTGCCAGCAGCTTAGGGAGGAACACCATATATTTT	CASSLGRNTIYF
TRBV5-4	NA	NA	TRBJ1-2	TGTGCCAGCAGCTTGTCACAGGGCCTACCCTATGGCTACACCTTC	CASSLSQGLPYGYTF
TRBV27	NA	NA	TRBJ1-2	TGTGCCAGCAGTTTTGATCCCAGGCGGGCCTATGGCTACACCTTC	CASSFDPRRAYGYTF